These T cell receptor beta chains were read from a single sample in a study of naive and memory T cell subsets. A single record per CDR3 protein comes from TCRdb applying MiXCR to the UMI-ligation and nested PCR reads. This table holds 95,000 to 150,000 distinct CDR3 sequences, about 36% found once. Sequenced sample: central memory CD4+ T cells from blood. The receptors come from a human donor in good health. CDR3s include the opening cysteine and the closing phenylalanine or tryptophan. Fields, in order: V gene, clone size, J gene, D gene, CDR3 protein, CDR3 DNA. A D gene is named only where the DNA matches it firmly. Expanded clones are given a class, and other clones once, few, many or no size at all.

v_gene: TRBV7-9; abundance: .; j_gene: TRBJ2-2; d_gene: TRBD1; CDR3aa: CASSSRDRGDTGELFF; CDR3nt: TGTGCCAGCAGCTCCCGGGACAGGGGTGACACCGGGGAGCTGTTTTTT
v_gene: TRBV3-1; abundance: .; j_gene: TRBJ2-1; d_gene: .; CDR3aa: CASSPRGTVYNEQFF; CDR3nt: TGTGCCAGCAGCCCCCGGGGGACTGTCTACAATGAGCAGTTCTTC
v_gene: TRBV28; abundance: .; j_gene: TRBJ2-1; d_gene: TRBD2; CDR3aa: CASSLGGLAGDNEQFF; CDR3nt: TGTGCCAGCAGCCTCGGAGGACTAGCGGGAGATAATGAGCAGTTCTTC
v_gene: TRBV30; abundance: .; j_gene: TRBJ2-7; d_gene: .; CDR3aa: CAWSTNYEQYF; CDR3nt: TGTGCCTGGAGTACCAACTACGAGCAGTACTTC
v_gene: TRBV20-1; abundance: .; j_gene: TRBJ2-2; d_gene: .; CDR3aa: CSAREAGSVGELFF; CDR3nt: TGCAGTGCTAGAGAGGCAGGGTCCGTCGGGGAGCTGTTTTTT
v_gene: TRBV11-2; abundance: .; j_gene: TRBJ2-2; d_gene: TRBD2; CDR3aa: CASSLSGLAGGPFSTGELFF; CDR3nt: TGTGCCAGCAGCTTATCAGGACTAGCGGGAGGCCCATTTTCGACCGGGGAGCTGTTTTTT
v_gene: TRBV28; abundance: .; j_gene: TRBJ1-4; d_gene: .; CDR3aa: CASSLGGTGEKLFF; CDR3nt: TGTGCCAGCAGTTTGGGGGGAACGGGTGAAAAACTGTTTTTT
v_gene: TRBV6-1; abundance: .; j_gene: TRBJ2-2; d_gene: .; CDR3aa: CASSEVRRSTGELFF; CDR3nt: TGTGCCAGCAGTGAAGTGAGGAGGAGCACCGGGGAGCTGTTTTTT
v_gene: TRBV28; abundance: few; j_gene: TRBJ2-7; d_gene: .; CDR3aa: CASRTSPYEQYF; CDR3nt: TGTGCCAGCAGAACAAGCCCCTACGAGCAGTACTTC
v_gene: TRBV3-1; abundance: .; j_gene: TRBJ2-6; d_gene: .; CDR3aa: CASSQAGTGANVLTF; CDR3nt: TGTGCCAGCAGCCAAGCGGGGACCGGGGCCAACGTCCTGACTTTC
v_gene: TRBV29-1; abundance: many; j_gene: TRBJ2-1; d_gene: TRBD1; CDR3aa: CSVDDRGNYNEQFF; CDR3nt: TGCAGTGTCGACGACAGGGGAAACTACAATGAGCAGTTCTTC
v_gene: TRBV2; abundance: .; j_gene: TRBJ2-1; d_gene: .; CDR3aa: CASSRAKEQFF; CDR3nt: TGTGCCAGCAGCAGGGCCAAGGAGCAGTTCTTC
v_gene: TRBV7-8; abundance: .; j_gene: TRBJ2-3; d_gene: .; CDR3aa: CASRERGRADTQYF; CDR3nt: TGTGCCTCCAGAGAAAGGGGTCGGGCAGATACGCAGTATTTT
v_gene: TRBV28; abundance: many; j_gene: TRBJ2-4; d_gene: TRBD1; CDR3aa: CASSFNFGVRTGGNEAKNIQYF; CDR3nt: TGTGCCAGCAGTTTTAATTTCGGTGTCCGGACAGGGGGCAACGAGGCCAAAAACATTCAGTACTTC
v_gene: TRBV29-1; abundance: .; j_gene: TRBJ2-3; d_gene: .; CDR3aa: CSAADDTGITDTQYF; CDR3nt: TGCAGCGCGGCTGACGATACGGGAATAACAGATACGCAGTATTTT
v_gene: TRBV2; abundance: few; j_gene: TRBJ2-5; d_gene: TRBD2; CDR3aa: CASSWTSGSTQETQYF; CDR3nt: TGTGCCAGCAGCTGGACTAGCGGGAGTACCCAAGAGACCCAGTACTTC
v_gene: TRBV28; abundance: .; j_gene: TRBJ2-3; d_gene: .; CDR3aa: CASSLPWQGRDTQYF; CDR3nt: TGTGCCAGCAGTTTGCCGTGGCAGGGGAGAGATACGCAGTATTTT
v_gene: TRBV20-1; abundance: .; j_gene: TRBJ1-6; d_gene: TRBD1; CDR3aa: CSAREGQTYNSPLHF; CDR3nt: TGCAGTGCTAGAGAGGGACAGACCTATAATTCACCCCTCCACTTT
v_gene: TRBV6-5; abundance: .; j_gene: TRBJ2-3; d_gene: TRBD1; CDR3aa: CASSYDVGQGADTQYF; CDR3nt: TGTGCCAGCAGTTACGATGTGGGACAGGGTGCAGATACGCAGTATTTT
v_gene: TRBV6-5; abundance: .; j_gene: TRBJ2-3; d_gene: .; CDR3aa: CASTQWGATDTQYF; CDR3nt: TGTGCCAGCACCCAATGGGGGGCCACAGATACGCAGTATTTT
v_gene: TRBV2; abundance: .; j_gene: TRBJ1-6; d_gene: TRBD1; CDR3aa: CASSAETGPNSPLHF; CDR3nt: TGTGCCAGCAGTGCAGAGACAGGGCCCAATTCACCCCTCCACTTT
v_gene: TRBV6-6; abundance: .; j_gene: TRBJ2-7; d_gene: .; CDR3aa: CASNNRRSSEQYF; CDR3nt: TGTGCCAGCAACAATCGGCGGTCTAGCGAGCAGTACTTC
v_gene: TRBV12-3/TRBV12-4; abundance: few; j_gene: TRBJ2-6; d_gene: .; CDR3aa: CASSFLRAGANVLTF; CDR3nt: TGTGCCAGCAGTTTCTTAAGGGCTGGGGCCAACGTCCTGACTTTC
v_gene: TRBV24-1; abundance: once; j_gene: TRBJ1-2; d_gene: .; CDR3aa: CATSQGFDGYTF; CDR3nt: TGTGCCACCAGTCAGGGATTCGATGGCTACACCTTC
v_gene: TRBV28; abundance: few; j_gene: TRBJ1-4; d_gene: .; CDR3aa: CASSFAGNEKLFF; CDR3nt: TGTGCCAGCAGTTTTGCGGGAAATGAAAAACTGTTTTTT
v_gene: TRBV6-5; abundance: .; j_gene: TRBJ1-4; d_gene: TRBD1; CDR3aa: CASSYRTGTEKLFF; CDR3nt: TGTGCCAGCAGTTATCGGACAGGGACTGAAAAACTGTTTTTT
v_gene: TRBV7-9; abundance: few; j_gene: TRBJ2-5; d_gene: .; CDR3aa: CASSPYNRERKTQYF; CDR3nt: TGTGCCAGCAGCCCGTACAACAGAGAAAGGAAGACCCAGTACTTC
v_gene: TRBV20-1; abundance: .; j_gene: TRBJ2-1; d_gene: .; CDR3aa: CSASTGIRRNNEQFF; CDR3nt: TGCAGTGCCTCAACGGGAATAAGAAGGAACAATGAGCAGTTCTTC
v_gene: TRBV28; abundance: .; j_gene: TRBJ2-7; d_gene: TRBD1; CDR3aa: CASSLRTGVYEQYF; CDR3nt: TGTGCCAGCAGTTTGAGGACAGGGGTCTACGAGCAGTACTTC
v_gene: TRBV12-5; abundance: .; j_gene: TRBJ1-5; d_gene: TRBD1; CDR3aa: CASGLDHRGTQPQHF; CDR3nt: TGTGCTAGTGGTTTGGACCACAGGGGGACTCAGCCCCAGCATTTT
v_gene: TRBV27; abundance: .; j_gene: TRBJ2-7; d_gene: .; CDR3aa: CASSLSARWSPEQYF; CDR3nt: TGTGCCAGCAGTTTGTCTGCACGGTGGAGCCCCGAGCAGTACTTC
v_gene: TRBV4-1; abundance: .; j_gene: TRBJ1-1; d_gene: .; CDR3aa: CASSLQENTEAFF; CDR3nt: TGCGCCAGCAGCCTCCAGGAGAACACTGAAGCTTTCTTT
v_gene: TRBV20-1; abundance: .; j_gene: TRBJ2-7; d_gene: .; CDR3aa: CSAPSPDSLSYEQYF; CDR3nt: TGCAGTGCCCCCTCCCCGGACTCGCTCTCCTACGAGCAGTACTTC
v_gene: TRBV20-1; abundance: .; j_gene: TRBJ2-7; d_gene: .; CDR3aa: CSARPQGLDEQYF; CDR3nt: TGCAGTGCCAGGCCACAGGGCCTGGACGAGCAGTACTTC
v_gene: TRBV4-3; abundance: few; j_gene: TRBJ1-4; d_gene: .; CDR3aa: CASSHRGPNEKLFF; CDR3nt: TGCGCCAGCAGCCACCGAGGACCGAATGAAAAACTGTTTTTT
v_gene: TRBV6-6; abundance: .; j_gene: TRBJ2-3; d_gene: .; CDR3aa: CASSQTDSTDTQYF; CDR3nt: TGTGCCAGCAGTCAGACAGATTCCACAGATACGCAGTATTTT
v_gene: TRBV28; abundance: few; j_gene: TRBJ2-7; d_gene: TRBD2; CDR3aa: CASSRPGLAGGPAEQYF; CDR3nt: TGTGCCAGCAGTCGACCGGGACTAGCGGGAGGGCCGGCCGAGCAGTACTTC
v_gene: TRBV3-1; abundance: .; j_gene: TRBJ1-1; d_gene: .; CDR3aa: CASSPFGRAGNTEAFF; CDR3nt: TGTGCCAGCAGCCCGTTCGGTAGGGCTGGTAACACTGAAGCTTTCTTT
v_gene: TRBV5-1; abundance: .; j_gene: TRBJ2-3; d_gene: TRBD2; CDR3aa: CASSLSGAADTQYF; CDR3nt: TGCGCCAGCAGCTTGAGCGGGGCGGCAGATACGCAGTATTTT
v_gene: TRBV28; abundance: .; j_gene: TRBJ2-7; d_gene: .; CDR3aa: CASSLWGDEQYF; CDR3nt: TGTGCCAGCAGTTTATGGGGTGACGAGCAGTACTTC
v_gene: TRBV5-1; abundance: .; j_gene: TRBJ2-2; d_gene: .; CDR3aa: CASRQQAANTGELFF; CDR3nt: TGCGCCAGCAGACAGCAAGCGGCGAACACCGGGGAGCTGTTTTTT
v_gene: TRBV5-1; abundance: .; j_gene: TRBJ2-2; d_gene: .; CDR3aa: CASSLPTANTGELFF; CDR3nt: TGCGCCAGCAGCTTGCCTACCGCGAACACCGGGGAGCTGTTTTTT
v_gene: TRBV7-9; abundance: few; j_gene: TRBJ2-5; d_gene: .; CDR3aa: CASSLGPVQETQYF; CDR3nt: TGTGCCAGCAGCTTAGGGCCGGTACAAGAGACCCAGTACTTC
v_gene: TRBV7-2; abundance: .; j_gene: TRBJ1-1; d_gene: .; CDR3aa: CASSPRGMNTEAFF; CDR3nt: TGTGCCAGCAGCCCTAGGGGTATGAACACTGAAGCTTTCTTT
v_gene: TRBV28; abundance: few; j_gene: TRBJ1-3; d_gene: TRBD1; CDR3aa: CASTDVRTGTGNTIYF; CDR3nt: TGTGCCAGCACCGATGTTAGGACAGGGACAGGAAACACCATATATTTT
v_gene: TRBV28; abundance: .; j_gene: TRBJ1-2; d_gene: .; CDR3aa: CASSLFRGRLRGYGYTF; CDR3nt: TGTGCCAGCAGTTTATTCCGGGGGCGTTTGAGGGGATATGGCTACACCTTC
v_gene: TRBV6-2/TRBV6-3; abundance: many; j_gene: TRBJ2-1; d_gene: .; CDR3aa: CASSYDGRTTFNEQFF; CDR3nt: TGTGCCAGCAGTTACGACGGGAGAACCACTTTCAATGAGCAGTTCTTC
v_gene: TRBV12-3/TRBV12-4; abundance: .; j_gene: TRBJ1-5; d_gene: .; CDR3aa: CASSFRRTANQPQHF; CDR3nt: TGTGCCAGCAGTTTTCGCCGGACAGCGAATCAGCCCCAGCATTTT
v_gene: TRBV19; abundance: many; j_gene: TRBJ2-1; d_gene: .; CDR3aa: CASSPIAPSGSAGEQFF; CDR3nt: TGTGCCAGTAGTCCCATAGCCCCCTCCGGGAGCGCCGGGGAGCAGTTCTTC
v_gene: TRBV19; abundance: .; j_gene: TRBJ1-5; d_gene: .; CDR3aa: CASSSGGGNQPQHF; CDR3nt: TGTGCCAGTAGTTCCGGGGGTGGCAATCAGCCCCAGCATTTT
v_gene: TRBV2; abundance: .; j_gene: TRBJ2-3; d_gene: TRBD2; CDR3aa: CASSSSPRTRRSTDTQYF; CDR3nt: TGTGCCAGCAGTTCCTCACCCCGGACTAGGAGAAGCACAGATACGCAGTATTTT
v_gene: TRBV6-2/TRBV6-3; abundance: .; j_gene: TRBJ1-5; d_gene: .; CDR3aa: CASSRQYYSNQPQHF; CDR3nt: TGTGCCAGCAGTCGACAGTACTATAGCAATCAGCCCCAGCATTTT
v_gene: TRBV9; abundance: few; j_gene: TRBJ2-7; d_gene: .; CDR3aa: CASSNRPSGEQYF; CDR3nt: TGTGCCAGCAGCAACCGACCTTCGGGGGAGCAGTACTTC
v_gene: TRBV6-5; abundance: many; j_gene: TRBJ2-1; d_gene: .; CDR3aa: CASASLDNEQFF; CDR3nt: TGTGCCAGTGCTAGCCTAGACAATGAGCAGTTCTTC
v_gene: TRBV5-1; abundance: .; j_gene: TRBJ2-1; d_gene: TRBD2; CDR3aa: CASSWVVQRGNEQFF; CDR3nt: TGCGCCAGCAGCTGGGTGGTCCAGCGGGGCAATGAGCAGTTCTTC
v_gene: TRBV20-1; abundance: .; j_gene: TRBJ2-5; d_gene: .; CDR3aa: CSALSSYQETQYF; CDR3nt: TGCAGTGCCCTATCGTCCTACCAAGAGACCCAGTACTTC
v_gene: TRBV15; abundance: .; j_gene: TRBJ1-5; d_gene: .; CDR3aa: CATSRDLMGGGQPQHF; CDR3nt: TGTGCCACCAGCAGAGATTTGATGGGGGGCGGTCAGCCCCAGCATTTT
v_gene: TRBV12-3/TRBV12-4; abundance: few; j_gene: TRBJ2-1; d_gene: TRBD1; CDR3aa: CASRNLAGGLEFF; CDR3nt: TGTGCCAGCAGAAACCTTGCAGGGGGCCTGGAGTTCTTC
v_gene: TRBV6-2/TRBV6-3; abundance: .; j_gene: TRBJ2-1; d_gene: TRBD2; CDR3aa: CASHVAGYNEQFF; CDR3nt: TGTGCCAGTCACGTAGCGGGGTACAATGAGCAGTTCTTC